One sample yielded the 10 T cell receptor beta chains listed below, sequenced in a study of HIV-infected children after antiretroviral therapy interruption. Treatment specified: PENTA 11 planned treatment interruption arm or continuous ART arm. The TCR library was built from RNA with a 3' RACE protocol and unique molecular identifiers. From the 3' RACE reads, TCRdb called clonotypes with MiXCR, one entry per CDR3 protein. The repertoire has roughly 15,000 distinct CDR3 sequences, 3% to 3.5% of them found once; the top ten carry around 31%. The material sequenced was CD45RO+ CD8+ T cells from PBMCs, pooled from several time points, taken from a donor given antiretroviral therapy, either interrupted or continuous. Subset: memory CD8+ CD45RO+ CD45RA- T cells. The source is a pool of human donors with HIV.

This clonotype has ten or more counts. The chain joins TRBV9 to TRBJ1-5; 8 positions agree with TRBD1. V lost 3 bases and J lost 2; bases outside the gene matches: 4. The CDR3 is made up of 15 amino acids. The germline V gene encodes CDR1 SGDLS and CDR2 YYNGEE. The DNA of the CDR3 is TGTGCCAGCAGCGCAGAACAGGGGGGCAATCAGCCCCAGCATTTT. This encodes CASSAEQGGNQPQHF. The full variable domain, completed using reference TRBV9 and TRBJ1-5, is DSGVTQTPKHLITATGQRVTLRCSPRSGDLSVYWYQQSLDQGLQFLIQYYNGEERAKGNILERFSAQQFPDLHSELNLSSLELGDSALYFCASSAEQGGNQPQHFGDGTRLSIL.

This clonotype came up many times. The J gene is TRBJ2-5, the V gene TRBV6-5; 13 nucleotides align to TRBD2. The CDR3 totals 18 residues. V gave up 5 bases and J gave up 4 bases; unmatched junction bases: 13. CDR1 and CDR2 from the germline V gene are MNHEY and SVGAGI. CDR3 sequence (DNA): TGTGCCAGCAGTCAAACTTCAAAGGGACTAGCGGGGATAGAGACCCAGTACTTC. It translates to CASSQTSKGLAGIETQYF.

By share, this clonotype counts as medium-sized. The chain is built from TRBV7-8 and TRBJ2-1; 7 positions agree with TRBD2. This CDR3 is 14 amino acids long. V trimming: 7 bases; J trimming: 6 bases; junction bases outside the gene matches: 9. The germline gives CDR1 SGHVS, CDR2 FQNEAQ. The CDR3 here is CASNPPGGGNEQFF. CDR3 coding DNA: TGTGCCAGCAACCCCCCGGGCGGGGGCAATGAGCAGTTCTTC.

This clonotype was detected ten times or more. J is TRBJ2-5 and V is TRBV10-3; D not resolved. Per the germline V gene, CDR1 is ENHRY and CDR2 is SYGVKD. V was clipped by 4 bases and J by 4 bases, with 13 bases between them. This CDR3 has 14 amino acids. The CDR3 bases are TGTGCCATCAGTGTAGTGGAGACGGCAGAGACCCAGTACTTC. Translated: CAISVVETAETQYF.

This clonotype was observed at least ten times. This chain uses TRBV9 with TRBJ2-7; D might be TRBD1 or TRBD2, each matching 5 bases. The V and J ends lost 0 bases and 0 bases respectively, with 10 bases between them. Germline V gene data show CDR1 as SGDLS and CDR2 as YYNGEE. The CDR3 is 15 residues long. CDR3 sequence reads: CASSVGPGTSYEQYF. In DNA form, the CDR3 reads TGTGCCAGCAGCGTAGGCCCCGGGACCTCCTACGAGCAGTACTTC.

This clonotype has at least ten counts. The V call is TRBV19, the J call TRBJ2-1; 10 nucleotides match TRBD2. V trimming: 6 bases; J trimming: 4 bases; junction bases outside the gene matches: 6. The germline V gene encodes CDR1 LNHDA and CDR2 SQIVND (reference sequence). The CDR3 is made up of 15 amino acids. The CDR3 here is CASRQSGGGYNEQFF. The DNA of the CDR3 is TGTGCCAGTAGACAGAGCGGGGGGGGGTACAATGAGCAGTTCTTC.

This clonotype appeared many times. The V call is TRBV12-3 or TRBV12-4, the J call TRBJ2-7; D not certain. This CDR3 is built from 15 residues. The V end lost 6 bases, the J end lost 3 bases, and 18 bases lay between the germline ends. Here the CDR3 reads CASSSGSSSVYEQYF. CDR3 DNA: TGTGCCAGCAGCTCCGGGTCCTCTAGTGTCTACGAGCAGTACTTC.

This clonotype was detected ten times or more. The chain links TRBV3-1 to TRBJ1-1; D call uncertain. Germline V CDR1 and CDR2: LGHDT, YNNKEL (reference sequence). V was trimmed by 8 bases and J by 5 bases, leaving 12 bases between them. The CDR3 spans 12 residues. The CDR3 sequence is CASRDSGTEAFF. DNA of the CDR3: TGTGCCAGCCGGGATTCCGGGACTGAAGCTTTCTTT.

The chain uses TRBV27 and TRBJ2-1, with TRBD1 identical over 9 bases. CDR1 and CDR2 (germline): MNHEY, SMNVEV (reference sequence). The CDR3 has 19 residues. The V segment lost 3 bases and the J segment 6 bases; nucleotides outside the gene matches: 18. In DNA, the CDR3 is TGTGCCAGCAGTTTGTCATCGATTGTGGGACAGGGCCCGCTCAATGAGCAGTTCTTC. Residues: CASSLSSIVGQGPLNEQFF.

In its sample, this clonotype was seen many times. The chain recombines TRBV28 with TRBJ2-3, with no clear D. Germline CDR1 reads MDHEN; CDR2 reads SYDVKM. CDR3 length: 14 residues. V dropped 6 bases and J dropped 2 bases, with 12 bases sitting between them. The CDR3 bases are TGTGCCAGCAGCCCCCTATCCTACACAGATACGCAGTATTTT. This translates into CASSPLSYTDTQYF.